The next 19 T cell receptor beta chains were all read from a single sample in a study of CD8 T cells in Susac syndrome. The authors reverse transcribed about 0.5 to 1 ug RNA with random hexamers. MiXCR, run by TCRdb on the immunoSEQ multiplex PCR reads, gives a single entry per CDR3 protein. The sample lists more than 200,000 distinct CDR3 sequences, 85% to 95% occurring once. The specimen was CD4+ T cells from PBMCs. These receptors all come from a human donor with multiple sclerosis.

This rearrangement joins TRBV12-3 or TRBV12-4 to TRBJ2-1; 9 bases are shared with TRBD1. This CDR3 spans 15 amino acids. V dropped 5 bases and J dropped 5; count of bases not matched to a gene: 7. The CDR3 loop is CASSPRDRVDNEQFF. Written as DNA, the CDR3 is TGTGCCAGCAGTCCCCGGGACAGGGTAGACAATGAGCAGTTCTTC.

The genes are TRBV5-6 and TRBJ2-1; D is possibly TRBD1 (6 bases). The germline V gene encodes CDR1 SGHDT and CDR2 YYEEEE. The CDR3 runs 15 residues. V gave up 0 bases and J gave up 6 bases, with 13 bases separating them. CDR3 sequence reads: CASSLGWGPSNEQFF. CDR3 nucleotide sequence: TGTGCCAGCAGCTTGGGCTGGGGGCCTTCCAATGAGCAGTTCTTC.

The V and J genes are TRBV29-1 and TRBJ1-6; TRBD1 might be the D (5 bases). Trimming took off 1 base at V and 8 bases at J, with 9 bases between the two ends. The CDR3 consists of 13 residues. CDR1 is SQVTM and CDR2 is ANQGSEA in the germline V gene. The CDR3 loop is CSVEGAGHSPLHF. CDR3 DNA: TGCAGCGTTGAAGGGGCAGGGCATTCACCCCTCCACTTT.

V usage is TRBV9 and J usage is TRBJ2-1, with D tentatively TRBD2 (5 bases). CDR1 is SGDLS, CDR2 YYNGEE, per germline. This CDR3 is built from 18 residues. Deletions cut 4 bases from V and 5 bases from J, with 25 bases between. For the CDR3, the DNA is TGTGCCAGCAGCCGAGGAGCCGGTGAGGGCGCGGATAACAATGAGCAGTTCTTC. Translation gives CASSRGAGEGADNNEQFF.

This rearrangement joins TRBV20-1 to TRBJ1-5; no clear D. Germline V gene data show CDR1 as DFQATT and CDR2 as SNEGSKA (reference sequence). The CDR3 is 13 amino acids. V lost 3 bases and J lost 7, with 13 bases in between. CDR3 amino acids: CSARTGSPQPQHF. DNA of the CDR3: TGCAGTGCTAGGACGGGATCTCCCCAGCCCCAGCATTTT.

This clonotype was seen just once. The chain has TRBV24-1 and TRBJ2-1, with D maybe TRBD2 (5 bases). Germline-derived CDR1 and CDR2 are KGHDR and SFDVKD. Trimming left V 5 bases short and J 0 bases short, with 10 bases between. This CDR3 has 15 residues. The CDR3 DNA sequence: TGTGCCACCAGTGGGTCAGGACTCTCCTACAATGAGCAGTTCTTC. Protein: CATSGSGLSYNEQFF.

CDR3 protein: CASAQGGANYEQYF. For the CDR3, the DNA is TGTGCCAGCGCCCAAGGGGGGGCCAACTACGAGCAGTACTTC. The chain carries TRBV7-2 and TRBJ2-7; TRBD2 might be the D (7 bases). Deletions cut 8 bases from V and 3 bases from J, with 17 bases between. Germline loops: CDR1 SGHTA, CDR2 FQGNSA. This CDR3 contains 14 residues. Filled out from reference TRBV7-2 and TRBJ2-7, the complete variable domain reads GAGVSQSPSNKVTEKGKDVELRCDPISGHTALYWYRQSLGQGLEFLIYFQGNSAPDKSGLPSDRFSAERTGGSVSTLTIQRTQQEDSAVYLCASAQGGANYEQYFGPGTRLTVT.

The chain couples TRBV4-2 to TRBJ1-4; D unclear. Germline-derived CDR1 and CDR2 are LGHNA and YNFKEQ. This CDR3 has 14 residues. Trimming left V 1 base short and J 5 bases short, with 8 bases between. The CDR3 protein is CASSQVSVNEKLFF. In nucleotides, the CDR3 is TGTGCCAGCAGCCAAGTCTCGGTGAATGAAAAACTGTTTTTT.

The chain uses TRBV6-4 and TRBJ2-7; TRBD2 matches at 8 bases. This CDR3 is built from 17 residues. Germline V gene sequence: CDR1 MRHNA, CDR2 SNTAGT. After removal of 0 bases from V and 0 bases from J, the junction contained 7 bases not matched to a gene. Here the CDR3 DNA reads TGTGCCAGCAGTGACTCGATCCGGCGGGGGGACTCCTACGAGCAGTACTTC. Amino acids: CASSDSIRRGDSYEQYF.

DNA for the CDR3: TGCGCCAATGGACAGGCTAATTCACCCCTCCACTTT. Amino acid sequence: CANGQANSPLHF. This chain links TRBV10-2 with TRBJ1-6; 7 bases are a match to TRBD1. V lost 10 bases and J lost 6; bases outside the gene matches: 3. CDR1 and CDR2 from the germline V gene are WSHSY and SAAADI. The CDR3 consists of 12 residues.

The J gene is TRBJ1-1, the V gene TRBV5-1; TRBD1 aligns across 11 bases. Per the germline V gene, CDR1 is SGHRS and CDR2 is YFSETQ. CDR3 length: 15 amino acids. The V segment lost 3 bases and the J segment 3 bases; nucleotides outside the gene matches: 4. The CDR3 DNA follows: TGCGCCAGCAGCTCCGGGGACAGGGGGGACACTGAAGCTTTCTTT. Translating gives CASSSGDRGDTEAFF.

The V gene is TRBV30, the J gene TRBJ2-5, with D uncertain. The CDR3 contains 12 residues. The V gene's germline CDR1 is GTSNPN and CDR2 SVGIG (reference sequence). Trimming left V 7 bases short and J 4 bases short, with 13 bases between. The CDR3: CAYKGWGETQYF. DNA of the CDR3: TGTGCCTACAAAGGGTGGGGAGAGACCCAGTACTTC.

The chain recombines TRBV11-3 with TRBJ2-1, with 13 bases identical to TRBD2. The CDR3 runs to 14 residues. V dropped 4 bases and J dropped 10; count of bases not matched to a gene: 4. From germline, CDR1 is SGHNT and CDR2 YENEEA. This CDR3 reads CASSSGTSGVEQFF. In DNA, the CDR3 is TGTGCCAGCAGCTCAGGGACTAGCGGGGTAGAGCAGTTCTTC.

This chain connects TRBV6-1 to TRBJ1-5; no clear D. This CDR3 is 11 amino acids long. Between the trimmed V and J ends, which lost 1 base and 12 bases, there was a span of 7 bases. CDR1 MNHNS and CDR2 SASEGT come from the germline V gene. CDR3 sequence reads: CASSEGANQHF. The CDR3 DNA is TGTGCCAGCAGTGAAGGCGCCAACCAGCATTTT.

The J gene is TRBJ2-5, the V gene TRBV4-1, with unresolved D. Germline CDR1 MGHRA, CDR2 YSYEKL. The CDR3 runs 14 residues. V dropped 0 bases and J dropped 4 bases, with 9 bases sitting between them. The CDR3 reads CASSQDATTETQYF. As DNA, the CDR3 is TGCGCCAGCAGCCAAGATGCTACGACAGAGACCCAGTACTTC.

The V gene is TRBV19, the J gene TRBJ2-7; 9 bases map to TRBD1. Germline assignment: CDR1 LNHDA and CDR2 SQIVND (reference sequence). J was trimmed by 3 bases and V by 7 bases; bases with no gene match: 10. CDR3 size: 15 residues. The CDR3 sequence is CASTLGGGQGYEQYF. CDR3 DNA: TGTGCCAGTACCCTAGGAGGGGGACAGGGCTACGAGCAGTACTTC. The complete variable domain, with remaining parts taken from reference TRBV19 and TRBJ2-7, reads DGGITQSPKYLFRKEGQNVTLSCEQNLNHDAMYWYRQDPGQGLRLIYYSQIVNDFQKGDIAEGYSVSREKKESFPLTVTSAQKNPTAFYLCASTLGGGQGYEQYFGPGTRLTVT.

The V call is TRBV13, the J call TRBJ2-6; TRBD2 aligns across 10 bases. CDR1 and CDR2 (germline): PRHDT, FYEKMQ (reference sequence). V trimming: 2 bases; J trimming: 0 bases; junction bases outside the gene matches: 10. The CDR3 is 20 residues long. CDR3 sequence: CASSLWGFGTSDSGANVLTF. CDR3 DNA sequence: TGTGCCAGCAGCTTATGGGGCTTCGGGACTAGCGACTCTGGGGCCAACGTCCTGACTTTC. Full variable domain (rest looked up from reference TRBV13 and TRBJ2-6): AAGVIQSPRHLIKEKRETATLKCYPIPRHDTVYWYQQGPGQDPQFLISFYEKMQSDKGSIPDRFSAQQFSDYHSELNMSSLELGDSALYFCASSLWGFGTSDSGANVLTFGAGSRLTVL.

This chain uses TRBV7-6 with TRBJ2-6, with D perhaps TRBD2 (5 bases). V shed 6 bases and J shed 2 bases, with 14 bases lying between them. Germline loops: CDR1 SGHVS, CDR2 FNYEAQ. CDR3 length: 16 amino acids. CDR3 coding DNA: TGTGCCAGCAGTTACTGGGCGGGCCCTGGGGCCAACGTCCTGACTTTC. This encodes CASSYWAGPGANVLTF.

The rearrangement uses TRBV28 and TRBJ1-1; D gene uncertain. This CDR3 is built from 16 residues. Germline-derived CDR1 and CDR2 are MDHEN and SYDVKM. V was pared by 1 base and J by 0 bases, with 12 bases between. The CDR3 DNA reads TGTGCCAGCAGTTTATTTGGGCTTTTCATGAACACTGAAGCTTTCTTT. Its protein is CASSLFGLFMNTEAFF.